This T cell receptor beta chain was recovered during a study of T cell responses to AZD1222 COVID-19 vaccine. TCRdb's table, derived via immunoSEQ multiplex PCR, lists solely in-frame clones and lacks some. This repertoire shows some 150,000 clones, about 91% found once; its top ten account for about 3%. Germline-derived CDR1 and CDR2 are MGHRA and YSYEKL. V trimming: 0 bases; J trimming: 7 bases; junction bases outside the gene matches: 1. This CDR3 contains 15 residues. Study-wide results and caveats: Dominant at 160-218 and 743-854, vaccine-associated CD4 TCRs also spanned spike. Unmutated variant regions reportedly attract nearly half of all spike-specific TCRs. Spike-specific TCR breadth and depth rose after two AZD1222 doses. The donors showed a predominance of white British ancestry and of females, with possible underestimation of clonal diversity.

With respect to this clone: Antigen unknown.

This material consisted of peripheral blood, taken on day 0 of AZD1222 vaccination. This clonotype was sampled from an adult in good health. V and J are TRBV4-1 and TRBJ1-4, with 11 bases that match TRBD1. Here the CDR3 reads CASSQDGQGAEKLFF. Here the CDR3 DNA reads TGCGCCAGCAGCCAAGATGGACAGGGGGCTGAAAAACTGTTTTTT.